These T cell receptor beta chains were read from a single sample in a study of radiotherapy plus CTLA-4 blockade in lung cancer. Generated by immunoSEQ multiplex PCR, the TCRdb table keeps only in-frame clones and is missing some. The sample has 30,000 to 40,000 clones, roughly three quarters seen once. Sample: peripheral blood, taken from a patient treated with radiotherapy plus ipilimumab. The receptors shown here come from a human donor with non-small cell lung cancer that progressed on radiotherapy plus ipilimumab. Each CDR3 is given with its conserved first and last residue. D genes are given only for firm matches. Size is stated for part of the rows, as once, few or many counts, or as a class when the clone is expanded.

D gene: -; CDR3 length: 17; V gene: TRBV5-4; J gene: TRBJ1-2; clone size: once; CDR3 DNA: TGTGCCAGCAGCTTGTTTTTGGGGCCGTCGATCCTTTATGGCTACACCTTC; CDR3 protein: CASSLFLGPSILYGYTF
D gene: -; CDR3 length: 15; V gene: TRBV6-5; J gene: TRBJ2-2; clone size: once; CDR3 DNA: TGTGCCAGCAGTTATACCCAGGGCTACACCGGGGAGCTGTTTTTT; CDR3 protein: CASSYTQGYTGELFF
D gene: -; CDR3 length: 12; V gene: TRBV6-5; J gene: TRBJ1-6; clone size: -; CDR3 DNA: TGTGCCAGCAGCGAACTCCATTCACCCCTCCACTTT; CDR3 protein: CASSELHSPLHF
D gene: -; CDR3 length: 13; V gene: TRBV7-7; J gene: TRBJ1-1; clone size: -; CDR3 DNA: TGTGCCAGCAGCCCCGAGGGGGGCACTGAAGCTTTCTTT; CDR3 protein: CASSPEGGTEAFF
D gene: -; CDR3 length: 12; V gene: TRBV28; J gene: TRBJ1-1; clone size: -; CDR3 DNA: TGTGCCAGCAGTTTTATGAACACTGAAGCTTTCTTT; CDR3 protein: CASSFMNTEAFF
D gene: -; CDR3 length: 14; V gene: TRBV4-1; J gene: TRBJ1-5; clone size: -; CDR3 DNA: TGCGCCAGCAGCCAATGGGAAAATAATCAGCCCCAGCATTTT; CDR3 protein: CASSQWENNQPQHF
D gene: TRBD1; CDR3 length: 14; V gene: TRBV10-3; J gene: TRBJ2-3; clone size: -; CDR3 DNA: TGTGCCATCTCACAGGGGGCGGGCACAGATACGCAGTATTTT; CDR3 protein: CAISQGAGTDTQYF
D gene: -; CDR3 length: 16; V gene: TRBV7-2; J gene: TRBJ1-5; clone size: -; CDR3 DNA: TGTGCCAGCAGGACGTCGGACAGCCTTAGCAATCAGCCCCAGCATTTT; CDR3 protein: CASRTSDSLSNQPQHF
D gene: TRBD1; CDR3 length: 15; V gene: TRBV10-3; J gene: TRBJ2-3; clone size: -; CDR3 DNA: TGTGCCACTGGACAGGGACGAGAGAGCACAGATACGCAGTATTTT; CDR3 protein: CATGQGRESTDTQYF
D gene: -; CDR3 length: 13; V gene: TRBV9; J gene: TRBJ1-1; clone size: -; CDR3 DNA: TGTGCCAGCAGCGCATTGGGCCCCGCGGAAGCTTTCTTT; CDR3 protein: CASSALGPAEAFF
D gene: -; CDR3 length: 14; V gene: TRBV9; J gene: TRBJ2-5; clone size: -; CDR3 DNA: TGTGCCAGCAGCGTAAGTCAGGGCGAAGAGACCCAGTACTTC; CDR3 protein: CASSVSQGEETQYF
D gene: -; CDR3 length: 15; V gene: TRBV15; J gene: TRBJ1-5; clone size: once; CDR3 DNA: TGTGCCACCAGCAGAGGACCGAATAGCAATCAGCCCCAGCATTTT; CDR3 protein: CATSRGPNSNQPQHF
D gene: -; CDR3 length: 12; V gene: TRBV2; J gene: TRBJ2-2; clone size: few; CDR3 DNA: TGTGCCGGTACAGGGAACACCGGGGAGCTGTTTTTT; CDR3 protein: CAGTGNTGELFF
D gene: -; CDR3 length: 12; V gene: TRBV19; J gene: TRBJ2-3; clone size: few; CDR3 DNA: TGTGCCAGTAGTATAGGGGTAGATACGCAGTATTTT; CDR3 protein: CASSIGVDTQYF
D gene: -; CDR3 length: 13; V gene: TRBV11-2; J gene: TRBJ1-5; clone size: once; CDR3 DNA: TGTGCCAGCAGCTCAGGGGCCGAGGGGCCCCAGCATTTT; CDR3 protein: CASSSGAEGPQHF
D gene: -; CDR3 length: 18; V gene: TRBV15; J gene: TRBJ2-1; clone size: -; CDR3 DNA: TGTGCCACCAGCAGAGAAGGGGGTAGCGGGCGTCACTACAATGAGCAGTTCTTC; CDR3 protein: CATSREGGSGRHYNEQFF